These T cell receptor beta chains were read from a single sample in a study of cytomegalovirus exposure and HLA in healthy donors. This table comes from immunoSEQ multiplex PCR, and its TCRdb copy is limited to in-frame clones, with some not included. The sample shows fewer than 150,000 clones, about four fifths of them seen only once. Specimen: PBMCs. All receptors come from a man in his forties in good health and CMV-seropositive. Both conserved end residues are part of each CDR3. A D gene is named only where the DNA matches it firmly. Expanded clones get a size class; other rows say once, few or many, or leave the size out.

d_gene: -; j_gene: TRBJ1-1; abundance: -; v_gene: TRBV5-1; CDR3aa: CASSLGTGSTEAFF; CDR3nt: TGCGCCAGCAGCTTGGGAACAGGGAGCACTGAAGCTTTCTTT
d_gene: -; j_gene: TRBJ1-1; abundance: few; v_gene: TRBV15; CDR3aa: CATSREWGVSEAFF; CDR3nt: TGTGCCACCAGCAGAGAGTGGGGGGTCTCTGAAGCTTTCTTT
d_gene: TRBD1; j_gene: TRBJ1-2; abundance: -; v_gene: TRBV18; CDR3aa: CASSPWTGGYTF; CDR3nt: TGTGCCAGCTCACCATGGACAGGTGGCTACACCTTC
d_gene: TRBD2; j_gene: TRBJ2-7; abundance: -; v_gene: TRBV5-4; CDR3aa: CASSLGTSGPAYEQYF; CDR3nt: TGTGCCAGCAGTTTGGGGACTAGCGGGCCAGCCTACGAGCAGTACTTC
d_gene: TRBD2; j_gene: TRBJ2-5; abundance: -; v_gene: TRBV6-5; CDR3aa: CASNMAGGQETQYF; CDR3nt: TGTGCCAGCAACATGGCGGGAGGGCAAGAGACCCAGTACTTC
d_gene: -; j_gene: TRBJ1-1; abundance: -; v_gene: TRBV27; CDR3aa: CASSFSVNTEAFF; CDR3nt: TGTGCCAGCAGTTTTTCGGTGAACACTGAAGCTTTCTTT
d_gene: -; j_gene: TRBJ2-7; abundance: -; v_gene: TRBV5-1; CDR3aa: CASSFGISPPRSREQYF; CDR3nt: TGCGCCAGCAGCTTCGGGATTTCCCCGCCAAGGAGCCGCGAGCAGTACTTC
d_gene: -; j_gene: TRBJ2-1; abundance: few; v_gene: TRBV5-6; CDR3aa: CASSWGQAQFF; CDR3nt: TGTGCCAGCAGCTGGGGGCAGGCGCAGTTCTTC
d_gene: -; j_gene: TRBJ2-2; abundance: once; v_gene: TRBV9; CDR3aa: CASSSPGTGELFF; CDR3nt: TGTGCCAGCAGCTCCCCCGGCACCGGGGAGCTGTTTTTT
d_gene: -; j_gene: TRBJ1-1; abundance: -; v_gene: TRBV7-8; CDR3aa: CASSVRFPNTEAFF; CDR3nt: TGTGCCAGCAGCGTCAGGTTTCCGAACACTGAAGCTTTCTTT
d_gene: -; j_gene: TRBJ2-3; abundance: -; v_gene: TRBV7-3; CDR3aa: CASSFQGAVTDTQYF; CDR3nt: TGTGCCAGCAGCTTTCAAGGGGCTGTGACAGATACGCAGTATTTT
d_gene: TRBD1; j_gene: TRBJ2-7; abundance: -; v_gene: TRBV6-5; CDR3aa: CASSSPGGKDEQYF; CDR3nt: TGTGCCAGCAGCTCCCCAGGGGGCAAGGACGAGCAGTACTTC
d_gene: -; j_gene: TRBJ2-1; abundance: -; v_gene: TRBV7-8; CDR3aa: CASSLAHPGSSYNEQFF; CDR3nt: TGTGCCAGCAGCTTAGCTCACCCGGGGAGCTCCTACAATGAGCAGTTCTTC
d_gene: TRBD1; j_gene: TRBJ2-1; abundance: few; v_gene: TRBV7-6; CDR3aa: CASSLGTGGSILQFF; CDR3nt: TGTGCCAGCAGCTTGGGGACAGGGGGGTCAATTTTGCAGTTCTTC
d_gene: TRBD1; j_gene: TRBJ2-1; abundance: -; v_gene: TRBV29-1; CDR3aa: CSVAGTGGNEQFF; CDR3nt: TGCAGCGTGGCCGGGACAGGGGGTAATGAGCAGTTCTTC
d_gene: TRBD1; j_gene: TRBJ2-5; abundance: -; v_gene: TRBV6-5; CDR3aa: CASSSWDRVDQYF; CDR3nt: TGTGCCAGCAGTAGTTGGGACAGGGTGGACCAGTACTTC
d_gene: -; j_gene: TRBJ1-6; abundance: -; v_gene: TRBV10-3; CDR3aa: CAISESQGNSPLHF; CDR3nt: TGTGCCATCAGTGAGTCCCAGGGGAATTCACCCCTCCACTTT
d_gene: -; j_gene: TRBJ1-5; abundance: -; v_gene: TRBV11-3; CDR3aa: CASSLRDQPQHF; CDR3nt: TGTGCCAGCAGCCTCCGAGATCAGCCCCAGCATTTT
d_gene: -; j_gene: TRBJ2-7; abundance: few; v_gene: TRBV27; CDR3aa: CASSLSGVPYEQYF; CDR3nt: TGTGCCAGCAGTTTATCCGGGGTTCCCTACGAGCAGTACTTC
d_gene: -; j_gene: TRBJ1-1; abundance: -; v_gene: TRBV30; CDR3aa: CAWTRGTMNTEAFF; CDR3nt: TGTGCCTGGACCAGGGGCACTATGAACACTGAAGCTTTCTTT
d_gene: TRBD1; j_gene: TRBJ1-1; abundance: few; v_gene: TRBV27; CDR3aa: CASSLRGQGRAFF; CDR3nt: TGTGCCAGCAGTTTACGAGGACAGGGGAGAGCTTTCTTT
d_gene: TRBD1; j_gene: TRBJ1-2; abundance: -; v_gene: TRBV7-9; CDR3aa: CASSLTDRGEYGYTF; CDR3nt: TGTGCCAGCAGCCTAACGGACAGGGGTGAATATGGCTACACCTTC
d_gene: -; j_gene: TRBJ1-5; abundance: -; v_gene: TRBV4-3; CDR3aa: CASSQDHALGQPQHF; CDR3nt: TGCGCCAGCAGCCAAGATCATGCGCTCGGTCAGCCCCAGCATTTT
d_gene: -; j_gene: TRBJ2-1; abundance: -; v_gene: TRBV5-1; CDR3aa: CASSPFGTEQGTEQFF; CDR3nt: TGCGCCAGCAGCCCGTTTGGGACGGAACAGGGAACTGAGCAGTTCTTC
d_gene: -; j_gene: TRBJ1-1; abundance: -; v_gene: TRBV5-1; CDR3aa: CASSLYGDNTEAFF; CDR3nt: TGCGCCAGCAGCTTGTACGGGGATAACACTGAAGCTTTCTTT
d_gene: -; j_gene: TRBJ2-2; abundance: -; v_gene: TRBV6-5; CDR3aa: CASSYSSPAGELFF; CDR3nt: TGTGCCAGCAGTTACTCGAGTCCCGCCGGGGAGCTGTTTTTT
d_gene: -; j_gene: TRBJ1-1; abundance: -; v_gene: TRBV5-6; CDR3aa: CASSLEVAYPTEAFF; CDR3nt: TGTGCCAGCAGCTTGGAAGTCGCCTACCCCACTGAAGCTTTCTTT
d_gene: TRBD2; j_gene: TRBJ2-3; abundance: few; v_gene: TRBV9; CDR3aa: CASSSRWGGTDTQYF; CDR3nt: TGTGCCAGCAGCTCGAGGTGGGGGGGGACAGATACGCAGTATTTT
d_gene: TRBD1; j_gene: TRBJ2-3; abundance: few; v_gene: TRBV10-1; CDR3aa: CASRRRNQEMAPVGTDTDTQYF; CDR3nt: TGCGCCAGCAGGCGTCGGAACCAAGAGATGGCCCCTGTGGGGACAGACACAGATACGCAGTATTTT
d_gene: -; j_gene: TRBJ1-2; abundance: -; v_gene: TRBV7-2; CDR3aa: CASTLIDSRSGYTF; CDR3nt: TGTGCCAGCACCCTGATAGACAGTAGATCTGGCTACACCTTC
d_gene: TRBD1; j_gene: TRBJ2-2; abundance: -; v_gene: TRBV9; CDR3aa: CASSSRTGGSGELFF; CDR3nt: TGTGCCAGCAGCTCCCGGACAGGGGGTTCCGGGGAGCTGTTTTTT
d_gene: TRBD1; j_gene: TRBJ2-7; abundance: -; v_gene: TRBV7-9; CDR3aa: CASSPTGGRRYEQYF; CDR3nt: TGTGCCAGCAGCCCCACAGGGGGGCGTCGATACGAGCAGTACTTC
d_gene: -; j_gene: TRBJ1-6; abundance: -; v_gene: TRBV11-3; CDR3aa: CASSFLNSPLHF; CDR3nt: TGTGCCAGCAGCTTCCTTAATTCACCCCTCCACTTT
d_gene: -; j_gene: TRBJ1-1; abundance: -; v_gene: TRBV27; CDR3aa: CASRARGSEAFF; CDR3nt: TGTGCCAGCAGGGCCCGGGGATCTGAAGCTTTCTTT
d_gene: TRBD2; j_gene: TRBJ2-3; abundance: -; v_gene: TRBV10-3; CDR3aa: CAISLTSGSTDTQYF; CDR3nt: TGTGCCATCAGTTTGACTAGCGGGAGCACAGATACGCAGTATTTT
d_gene: -; j_gene: TRBJ2-3; abundance: -; v_gene: TRBV6-1; CDR3aa: CASSLQGSTDTQYF; CDR3nt: TGTGCCAGCAGCCTCCAGGGGAGCACAGATACGCAGTATTTT
d_gene: TRBD2; j_gene: TRBJ2-1; abundance: few; v_gene: TRBV7-9; CDR3aa: CASSLEWGGTSGTNEQFF; CDR3nt: TGTGCCAGCAGCTTAGAGTGGGGTGGGACTAGCGGGACGAATGAGCAGTTCTTC